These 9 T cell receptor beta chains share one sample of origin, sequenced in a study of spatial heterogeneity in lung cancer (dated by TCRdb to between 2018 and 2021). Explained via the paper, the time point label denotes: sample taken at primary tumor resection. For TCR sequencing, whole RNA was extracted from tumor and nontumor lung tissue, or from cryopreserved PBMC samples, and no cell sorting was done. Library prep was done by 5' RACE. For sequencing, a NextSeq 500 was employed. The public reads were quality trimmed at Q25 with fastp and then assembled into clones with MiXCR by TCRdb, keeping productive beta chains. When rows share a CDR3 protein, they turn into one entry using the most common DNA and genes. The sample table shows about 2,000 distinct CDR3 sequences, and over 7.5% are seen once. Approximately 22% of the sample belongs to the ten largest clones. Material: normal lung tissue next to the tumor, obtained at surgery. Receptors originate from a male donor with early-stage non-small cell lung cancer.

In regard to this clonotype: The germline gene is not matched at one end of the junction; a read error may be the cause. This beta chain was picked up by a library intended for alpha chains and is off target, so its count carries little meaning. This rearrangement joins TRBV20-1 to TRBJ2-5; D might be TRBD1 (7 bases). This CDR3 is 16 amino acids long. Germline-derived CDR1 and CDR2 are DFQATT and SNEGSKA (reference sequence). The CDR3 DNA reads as TGCAGTGCGACGCCGGGACAGATCCGTGGGGGGACCCCGGCCAGCTTC. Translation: CSATPGQIRGGTPASF.

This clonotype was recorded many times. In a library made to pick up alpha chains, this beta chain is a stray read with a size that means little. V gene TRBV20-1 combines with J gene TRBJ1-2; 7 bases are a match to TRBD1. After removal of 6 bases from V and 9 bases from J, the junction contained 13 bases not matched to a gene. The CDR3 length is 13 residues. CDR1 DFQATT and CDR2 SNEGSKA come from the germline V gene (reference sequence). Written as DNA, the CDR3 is TGCAGTGCGCCACAGGGGCCGGATAGGAGCTACACCTTC. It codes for CSAPQGPDRSYTF.

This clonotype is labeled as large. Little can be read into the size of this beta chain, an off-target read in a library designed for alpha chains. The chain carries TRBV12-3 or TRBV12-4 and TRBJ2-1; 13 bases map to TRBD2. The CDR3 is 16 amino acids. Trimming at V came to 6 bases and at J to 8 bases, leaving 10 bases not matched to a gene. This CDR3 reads CASSTRLAGGLHEQFF. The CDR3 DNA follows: TGTGCCAGCAGCACGAGACTAGCGGGAGGTTTGCATGAGCAGTTCTTC.

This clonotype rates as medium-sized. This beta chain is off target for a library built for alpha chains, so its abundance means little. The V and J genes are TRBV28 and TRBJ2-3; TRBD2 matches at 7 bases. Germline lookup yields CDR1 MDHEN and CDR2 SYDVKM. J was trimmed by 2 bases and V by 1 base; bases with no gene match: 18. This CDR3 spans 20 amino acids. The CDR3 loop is CASSLSLPSLAELYTDTQYF. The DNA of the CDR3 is TGTGCCAGCAGTTTATCCCTCCCCTCCCTAGCGGAGCTTTACACAGATACGCAGTATTTT.

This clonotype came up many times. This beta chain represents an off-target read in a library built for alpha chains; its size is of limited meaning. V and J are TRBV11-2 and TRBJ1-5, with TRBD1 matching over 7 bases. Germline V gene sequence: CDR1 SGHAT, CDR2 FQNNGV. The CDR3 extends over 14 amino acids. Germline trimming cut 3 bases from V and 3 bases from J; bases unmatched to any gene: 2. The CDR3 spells CASSLTGNNQPQHF. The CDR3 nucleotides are TGTGCCAGCAGCTTGACAGGGAACAATCAGCCCCAGCATTTT.

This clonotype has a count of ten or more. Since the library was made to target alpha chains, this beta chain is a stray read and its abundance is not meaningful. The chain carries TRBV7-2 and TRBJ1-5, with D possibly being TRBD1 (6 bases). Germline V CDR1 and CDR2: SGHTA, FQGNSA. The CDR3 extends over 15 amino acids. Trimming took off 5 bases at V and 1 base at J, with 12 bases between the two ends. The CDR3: CASSPQGRSNQPQHF. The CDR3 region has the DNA TGTGCCAGCAGCCCACAGGGACGGAGCAATCAGCCCCAGCATTTT.

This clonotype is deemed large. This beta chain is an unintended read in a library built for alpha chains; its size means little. CDR3 sequence reads: CSAVGRMSTGELFF. The CDR3, as DNA: TGCAGTGCGGTTGGGAGGATGAGCACCGGGGAGCTGTTTTTT. The chain uses TRBV20-1 and TRBJ2-2, with D possibly TRBD2 on 6 matching bases. This CDR3 region has 14 residues. The V gene's germline CDR1 is DFQATT and CDR2 SNEGSKA (reference sequence). The V end was cut by 6 bases, the J end by 4 bases, with 15 bases between.

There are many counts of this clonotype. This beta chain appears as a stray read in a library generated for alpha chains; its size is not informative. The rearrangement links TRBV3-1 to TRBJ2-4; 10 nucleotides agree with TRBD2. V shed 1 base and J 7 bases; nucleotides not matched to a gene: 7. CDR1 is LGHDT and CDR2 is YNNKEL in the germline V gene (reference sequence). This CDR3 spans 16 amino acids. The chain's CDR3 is CASSQASSGGTNIQYF. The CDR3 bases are TGTGCCAGCAGCCAAGCGAGTAGCGGGGGGACGAACATTCAGTACTTC. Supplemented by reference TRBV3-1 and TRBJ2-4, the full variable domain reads DTAVSQTPKYLVTQMGNDKSIKCEQNLGHDTMYWYKQDSKKFLKIMFSYNNKELIINETVPNRFSPKSPDKAHLNLHINSLELGDSAVYFCASSQASSGGTNIQYFGAGTRLSVL.

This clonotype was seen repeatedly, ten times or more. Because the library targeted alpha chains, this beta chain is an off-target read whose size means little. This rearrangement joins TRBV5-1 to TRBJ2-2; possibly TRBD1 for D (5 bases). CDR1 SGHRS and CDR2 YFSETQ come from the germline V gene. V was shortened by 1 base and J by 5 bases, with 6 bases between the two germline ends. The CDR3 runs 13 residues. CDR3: CASSLKGTGELFF. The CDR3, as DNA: TGCGCCAGCAGCTTGAAGGGGACCGGGGAGCTGTTTTTT.